The 20 T cell receptor beta chains below all came from one sample that was sequenced in a study of graft-versus-host responses after intestinal transplantation. Sequencing was performed with immunoSEQ multiplex PCR; in TCRdb, only in-frame clones are kept and a portion is missing. The profile covers more than 70,000 clones, with 80% to 95% appearing a single time and around 0.44% taken by the ten largest. Their target antigens are unknown. The material was unstimulated CD8+ T cells sorted from spleen or lymph node cells, obtained before transplant. These receptors were collected from a human donor who was the organ donor for an intestinal transplant.

This clone was counted only a few times. This rearrangement joins TRBV2 to TRBJ1-1; the D is unclear. Germline V gene sequence: CDR1 SNHLY, CDR2 FYNNEI. V was shortened by 7 bases and J by 10 bases, with 22 bases between the two germline ends. CDR3 length: 14 residues. CDR3 coding DNA: TGTGCCAGCATCCCGGCCCCAGGTGCTCCCCGAGCTTTCTTT. This translates into CASIPAPGAPRAFF. Filled out from reference TRBV2 and TRBJ1-1, the complete variable domain reads EPEVTQTPSHQVTQMGQEVILRCVPISNHLYFYWYRQILGQKVEFLVSFYNNEISEKSEIFDDQFSVERPDGSNFTLKIRSTKLEDSAMYFCASIPAPGAPRAFFGQGTRLTVV.

V and J are TRBV9 and TRBJ1-2; 9 bases agree with TRBD1. Trimming removed 2 bases from V and 5 bases from J; junction bases left unmatched: 13. The CDR3 has 17 residues. The germline gives CDR1 SGDLS, CDR2 YYNGEE. CDR3 protein: CASSVDPGQGPRYGYTF. The CDR3 DNA reads TGTGCCAGCAGCGTGGATCCGGGACAGGGCCCTAGGTATGGCTACACCTTC.

The chain is built from TRBV28 and TRBJ1-1, with 11 nucleotides matching TRBD1. J gave up 4 bases and V 3 bases, and 4 bases lay outside the gene matches. The germline V gene has CDR1 MDHEN and CDR2 SYDVKM. This CDR3 has 15 residues. As DNA, the CDR3 is TGTGCCAGCAGTTTGGACAGGGGGCTGAGCACTGAAGCTTTCTTT. Translated: CASSLDRGLSTEAFF.

Here the CDR3 DNA reads TGTGCCAGCAGCCAAGAGAGTTTGGGGATCGGGACTCCCCTCTCCTACGAGCAGTACTTC. As protein: CASSQESLGIGTPLSYEQYF. The V call is TRBV4-2, the J call TRBJ2-7; D is perhaps TRBD2 (6 bases). CDR3 length: 20 amino acids. In germline, CDR1 is LGHNA, CDR2 YNFKEQ. V lost 0 bases and J lost 0, with 24 bases in between.

The chain joins TRBV4-1 to TRBJ1-4; D not certain. CDR1 MGHRA and CDR2 YSYEKL come from the germline V gene. The CDR3 covers 16 residues. Between the trimmed V and J ends, which lost 0 bases and 1 base, there was a span of 9 bases. CDR3 loop: CASSQDAGRTNEKLFF. The CDR3 region has the DNA TGCGCCAGCAGCCAAGATGCGGGAAGAACTAATGAAAAACTGTTTTTT.

The chain's CDR3 is CASSELWCEQYF. In nucleotides, the CDR3 is TGTGCCAGCAGTGAACTCTGGTGCGAGCAGTACTTC. The chain carries TRBV6-4 and TRBJ2-7; D gene ambiguous. The V end lost 3 bases, the J end lost 6 bases, and 9 bases lay between the germline ends. The CDR3 runs to 12 residues. Germline V gene lookup returns CDR1 MRHNA and CDR2 SNTAGT.

The chain is built from TRBV27 and TRBJ2-1, with D perhaps TRBD1 (6 bases). V lost 5 bases and J 7 bases, leaving 15 bases between the germline ends. CDR1 is MNHEY and CDR2 is SMNVEV in the germline V gene (reference sequence). This CDR3 has 14 residues. In DNA form, the CDR3 reads TGTGCCAGCAGTCCGCCCGGACAGTCGAATGAGCAGTTCTTC. Protein: CASSPPGQSNEQFF.

V and J are TRBV5-1 and TRBJ2-7; 7 bases align to TRBD2. This CDR3 region has 15 residues. CDR1 is SGHRS and CDR2 is YFSETQ in the germline V gene. Losses at the gene ends were 4 bases for V and 4 bases for J; bases not matched to a gene: 11. CDR3 region: CASSLRGVPGYEQYF. CDR3 DNA sequence: TGCGCCAGCAGCCTCCGGGGGGTGCCGGGATACGAGCAGTACTTC.

The table lists this clone with a count of one. The chain is built from TRBV7-2 and TRBJ2-3, with D possibly TRBD2 on 6 matching bases. This CDR3 is built from 15 residues. Trimming removed 1 base from V and 5 bases from J, with 13 bases in between. The germline V gene encodes CDR1 SGHTA and CDR2 FQGNSA. The chain's CDR3 is CASSLVFGDLDTQYF. The CDR3 DNA reads TGTGCCAGCAGCTTAGTGTTTGGGGACTTAGATACGCAGTATTTT. Filled out from reference TRBV7-2 and TRBJ2-3, the complete variable domain reads GAGVSQSPSNKVTEKGKDVELRCDPISGHTALYWYRQSLGQGLEFLIYFQGNSAPDKSGLPSDRFSAERTGGSVSTLTIQRTQQEDSAVYLCASSLVFGDLDTQYFGPGTRLTVL.

The chain is built from TRBV18 and TRBJ2-7, with D perhaps TRBD1 (5 bases). The length of the CDR3 is 13 residues. With 4 bases removed from V and 1 base from J, the gap between germline ends came to 8 bases. The germline V gene has CDR1 KGHSH and CDR2 LQKENI. The CDR3 region has the DNA TGTGCCAGCTCACGAGACAGATCCTACGAGCAGTACTTC. Translating it yields CASSRDRSYEQYF.

This chain connects TRBV5-1 to TRBJ1-2; 9 positions match TRBD1. CDR1 is SGHRS, CDR2 YFSETQ, per germline. Losses at the gene ends were 5 bases for V and 8 bases for J; bases not matched to a gene: 4. The CDR3 is 12 amino acids. The CDR3 sequence: CASRGQGGGYTF. DNA for the CDR3: TGCGCCAGCAGGGGACAGGGAGGGGGCTACACCTTC. Together with reference TRBV5-1 and TRBJ1-2, the CDR3 gives the full variable domain: KAGVTQTPRYLIKTRGQQVTLSCSPISGHRSVSWYQQTPGQGLQFLFEYFSETQRNKGNFPGRFSGRQFSNSRSEMNVSTLELGDSALYLCASRGQGGGYTFGSGTRLTVV.

This chain links TRBV5-4 with TRBJ2-5; D is undetermined. Deletions cut 4 bases from V and 0 bases from J, with 10 bases between. CDR1 and CDR2 (germline): SGHNT, YYREEE (reference sequence). This CDR3 region has 14 residues. CDR3 in amino acids: CASSLVADQETQYF. The CDR3 DNA follows: TGTGCCAGCAGCCTTGTGGCGGACCAAGAGACCCAGTACTTC.

Only a few counts were recorded for this clone. The rearrangement links TRBV4-1 to TRBJ1-1; 7 bases map to TRBD1. The CDR3 spans 14 residues. The germline V gene encodes CDR1 MGHRA and CDR2 YSYEKL. Trimming removed 5 bases from V and 3 bases from J; junction bases left unmatched: 6. The CDR3 reads CASSYRTGDTEAFF. The CDR3 nucleotides read TGCGCCAGCAGCTACCGGACAGGCGACACTGAAGCTTTCTTT.

The V gene is TRBV4-1, the J gene TRBJ2-7; TRBD1 might be the D (6 bases). This CDR3 region has 16 residues. V shed 1 base and J shed 7 bases, with 20 bases lying between them. Germline CDR1 MGHRA, CDR2 YSYEKL. The CDR3 reads CASSQVPITGLGEQYF. DNA of the CDR3: TGCGCCAGCAGCCAAGTCCCAATCACAGGGTTGGGGGAGCAGTACTTC.

The CDR3 DNA follows: TGTGCCAGCAGCCACCCCGTCCGGGACAGGGGGCTAGACAATGAGCAGTTCTTC. This sequence encodes CASSHPVRDRGLDNEQFF. V is TRBV7-9 and J is TRBJ2-1, with 12 bases that match TRBD1. The germline gives CDR1 SEHNR, CDR2 FQNEAQ (reference sequence). Unmatched junction bases numbered 13, after V lost 5 bases and J lost 5 bases. The CDR3 extends over 18 amino acids.

This chain links TRBV7-2 with TRBJ2-3; TRBD2 matches 10 bases. The CDR3 spans 16 residues. CDR1 SGHTA and CDR2 FQGNSA come from the germline V gene. With 5 bases clipped from V and 3 bases from J, the junction kept 8 bases outside the gene matches. CDR3 DNA sequence: TGTGCCAGCAGCCGAATTAGCGGGGGGATGACAGATACGCAGTATTTT. It yields the protein CASSRISGGMTDTQYF.

J is TRBJ2-1 and V is TRBV27; 11 nucleotides agree with TRBD2. Per germline, CDR1 MNHEY and CDR2 SMNVEV (reference sequence). The CDR3 runs to 16 residues. After removal of 2 bases from V and 4 bases from J, the junction contained 4 bases not matched to a gene. The CDR3, as DNA: TGTGCCAGCAGTTTAGTGGGACTAGCGGATTACAATGAGCAGTTCTTC. Translating gives CASSLVGLADYNEQFF.

This chain uses TRBV5-4 with TRBJ2-5, with 10 bases fitting TRBD2. The CDR3 consists of 15 residues. V shed 4 bases and J 5 bases; nucleotides not matched to a gene: 8. In germline, CDR1 is SGHNT, CDR2 YYREEE (reference sequence). CDR3 sequence reads: CASSDERGGRETQYF. DNA of the CDR3: TGTGCCAGCAGCGACGAGCGGGGGGGCCGGGAGACCCAGTACTTC. The variable domain in full, completed from reference TRBV5-4 and TRBJ2-5, reads ETGVTQSPTHLIKTRGQQVTLRCSSQSGHNTVSWYQQALGQGPQFIFQYYREEENGRGNFPPRFSGLQFPNYSSELNVNALELDDSALYLCASSDERGGRETQYFGPGTRLLVL.

This chain links TRBV2 with TRBJ1-2; perhaps TRBD1 as D (6 bases). Germline-derived CDR1 and CDR2 are SNHLY and FYNNEI. The CDR3 is 13 residues long. The V end was cut by 3 bases, the J end by 4 bases, with 9 bases between. The CDR3 region has the DNA TGTGCCAGCAGTGACCGACAGGCCTATGGCTACACCTTC. This encodes CASSDRQAYGYTF.

The chain employs TRBV4-1 and TRBJ1-2; D unresolved. This CDR3 has 13 amino acids. Trimming took 3 bases from V and 7 from J, leaving 12 bases between them. Germline loops: CDR1 MGHRA, CDR2 YSYEKL. The CDR3 protein is CASSQGEFLGYTF. CDR3 in DNA: TGCGCCAGCAGCCAGGGAGAGTTTCTTGGCTACACCTTC.